The 24 T cell receptor beta chains listed next were all sequenced from one sample in a study of human T cells and chemical hapten exposure. TCRdb independently ran MiXCR on the RACE reads; one entry per CDR3 protein. The top ten hold roughly 3.5% of the sample, which has around 100,000 distinct CDR3 sequences, about 11% seen once. Stated time point: patch test 1, 2 weeks after DPC sensitization. The sample's treatment: therapeutic diphenylcyclopropenone sensitization with weekly scalp DPC. The sequenced sample was whole blood, obtained in connection with sensitization to the hapten diphenylcyclopropenone (DPC). Receptors originate from a woman aged 40 to 50 with alopecia areata. Some clones in this sample may be carry-over from other donors' samples.

The rearrangement links TRBV5-1 to TRBJ1-2; D is ambiguous. CDR1 SGHRS and CDR2 YFSETQ come from the germline V gene. V dropped 4 bases and J dropped 3 bases, with 10 bases sitting between them. The CDR3 is 13 residues long. The CDR3 coding sequence is TGCGCCAGCAGCGTAGACCAAGACTATGGCTACACCTTC. The encoded protein is CASSVDQDYGYTF.

This chain links TRBV12-3 or TRBV12-4 with TRBJ2-7, with D maybe TRBD1 (5 bases). The CDR3 consists of 12 residues. V lost 2 bases to trimming and J lost 6 bases, with 8 bases between them. The CDR3 loop reads CASSLQGFEQYF. Here the CDR3 DNA reads TGTGCCAGCAGTTTACAGGGTTTCGAGCAGTACTTC.

This clonotype was detected many times. The gene calls are TRBV12-3 or TRBV12-4 and TRBJ2-2; TRBD1 matches at 8 bases. V lost 6 bases and J lost 7; bases outside the gene matches: 4. The CDR3 sequence is 13 residues long. CDR3 loop: CASSRQGIGELFF. DNA for the CDR3: TGTGCCAGCAGCCGACAGGGGATCGGGGAGCTGTTTTTT.

This clonotype was counted only a few times. The genes are TRBV3-1 and TRBJ2-7; D possibly uses TRBD1 or TRBD2 (5 bases each). The germline V gene encodes CDR1 LGHDT and CDR2 YNNKEL (reference sequence). Between the trimmed V and J ends, which lost 3 bases and 6 bases, there was a span of 9 bases. This CDR3 has 12 residues. The CDR3 region is CASSQGPSEQYF. CDR3 sequence (DNA): TGTGCCAGCAGCCAGGGACCTTCCGAGCAGTACTTC.

This clonotype appeared a few times. The chain carries TRBV28 and TRBJ1-4; 8 bases are a match to TRBD1. V shed 5 bases and J 7 bases; nucleotides not matched to a gene: 12. The V gene's germline CDR1 is MDHEN and CDR2 SYDVKM. This CDR3 is 16 amino acids long. The CDR3: CASSPYGQGKGEKLFF. The CDR3 DNA is TGTGCCAGCAGTCCCTACGGACAGGGTAAAGGTGAAAAACTGTTTTTT.

The sample holds many counts of this clonotype. The chain links TRBV9 to TRBJ2-3; 8 bases align to TRBD1. This CDR3 region has 16 residues. Losses at the gene ends were 4 bases for V and 5 bases for J; bases not matched to a gene: 12. The germline V gene encodes CDR1 SGDLS and CDR2 YYNGEE. In nucleotides, the CDR3 is TGTGCCAGCAGCCCCAGGGACAGGACCGCAGAAGATACGCAGTATTTT. It codes for CASSPRDRTAEDTQYF.

This clonotype appeared many times. J is TRBJ1-1 and V is TRBV5-6, with 7 nucleotides matching TRBD1. CDR1 is SGHDT and CDR2 is YYEEEE in the germline V gene. The CDR3 loop spans 14 amino acids. Germline trimming cut 2 bases from V and 2 bases from J; bases unmatched to any gene: 3. This CDR3 is CASSLYRGNTEAFF. The CDR3 DNA is TGTGCCAGCAGCTTATACAGGGGAAACACTGAAGCTTTCTTT.

A word on this clonotype: The junction does not match germline at one end; this may be a read error. This chain joins TRBV27 and TRBJ2-2, with 7 positions matching TRBD1. The CDR3 contains 16 residues. The germline V gene encodes CDR1 MNHEY and CDR2 SMNVEV (reference sequence). The CDR3 nucleotides are TGTGCCAGCAGTTCCGGACAGGCCTCGAGTACCGGGGAGCTGGTTTTT. Translating it yields CASSSGQASSTGELVF.

In its sample, this clonotype was seen many times. The V and J genes are TRBV9 and TRBJ2-2; 13 bases map to TRBD2. With V trimmed by 0 bases and J by 5 bases, 4 bases remained unmatched. The CDR3 runs 17 residues. Germline loops: CDR1 SGDLS, CDR2 YYNGEE. The CDR3 loop is CASSVALLAGGTGELFF. The CDR3 DNA is TGTGCCAGCAGCGTAGCTCTACTAGCGGGAGGGACCGGGGAGCTGTTTTTT.

The chain is built from TRBV20-1 and TRBJ2-1; 7 bases are a match to TRBD2. V lost 2 bases and J lost 5; bases outside the gene matches: 6. This CDR3 is 14 amino acids long. Germline CDR1 and CDR2: DFQATT and SNEGSKA (reference sequence). The chain's CDR3 is CSARSYGTNNEQFF. The DNA for the CDR3 is TGCAGTGCTAGATCATACGGGACTAACAATGAGCAGTTCTTC.

This clonotype was seen many times. The chain uses TRBV2 and TRBJ2-2, with D tentatively TRBD1 or TRBD2 (5 bases each). Trimming took 6 bases from V and 5 from J, leaving 19 bases between them. Germline CDR1 SNHLY, CDR2 FYNNEI. CDR3 length: 16 residues. CDR3 sequence: CASRPAGGQGTGELFF. In DNA form, the CDR3 reads TGTGCCAGCAGGCCGGCTGGGGGTCAGGGAACCGGGGAGCTGTTTTTT. The whole variable domain, filled in from reference TRBV2 and TRBJ2-2, reads EPEVTQTPSHQVTQMGQEVILRCVPISNHLYFYWYRQILGQKVEFLVSFYNNEISEKSEIFDDQFSVERPDGSNFTLKIRSTKLEDSAMYFCASRPAGGQGTGELFFGEGSRLTVL.

This chain uses TRBV7-9 with TRBJ2-7; D is possibly TRBD1 or TRBD2 (5 bases each). Between the trimmed V and J ends, which lost 4 bases and 7 bases, there was a span of 14 bases. The CDR3 is made up of 13 amino acids. Germline V gives CDR1 SEHNR, CDR2 FQNEAQ (reference sequence). CDR3 protein: CASSYRDQREQYF. The CDR3 DNA sequence: TGTGCCAGCAGCTACCGGGACCAACGGGAGCAGTACTTC.

This clonotype has only a few counts. The chain carries TRBV28 and TRBJ2-2; the match to TRBD1 covers 7 bases. CDR1 is MDHEN and CDR2 is SYDVKM in the germline V gene. There are 15 residues in the CDR3. V lost 7 bases to trimming and J lost 0 bases; unmatched junction nucleotides: 5. CDR3 amino acids: CASIMTGTNTGELFF. DNA of the CDR3: TGTGCCAGCATCATGACAGGGACGAACACCGGGGAGCTGTTTTTT. The full variable domain, rest sourced from reference TRBV28 and TRBJ2-2, is DVKVTQSSRYLVKRTGEKVFLECVQDMDHENMFWYRQDPGLGLRLIYFSYDVKMKEKGDIPEGYSVSREKKERFSLILESASTNQTSMYLCASIMTGTNTGELFFGEGSRLTVL.

V is TRBV29-1 and J is TRBJ1-1, with 9 bases identical to TRBD1. Germline CDR1 SQVTM, CDR2 ANQGSEA. Unmatched junction bases numbered 5, after V lost 3 bases and J lost 6 bases. This CDR3 has 13 amino acids. CDR3 sequence reads: CSVDGQGRAEAFF. In nucleotides, the CDR3 is TGCAGCGTTGATGGACAGGGGAGGGCTGAAGCTTTCTTT.

This clonotype showed up just a few times. CDR3 sequence: CASSPKTGGYEQYF. The DNA for the CDR3 is TGTGCCAGCAGCCCTAAGACAGGGGGATACGAGCAGTACTTC. The chain carries TRBV7-2 and TRBJ2-7, with 9 bases fitting TRBD1. The V segment lost 5 bases and the J segment 4 bases; nucleotides outside the gene matches: 6. The germline V gene has CDR1 SGHTA and CDR2 FQGNSA. The CDR3 has 14 amino acids. The full variable domain, rest sourced from reference TRBV7-2 and TRBJ2-7, is GAGVSQSPSNKVTEKGKDVELRCDPISGHTALYWYRQSLGQGLEFLIYFQGNSAPDKSGLPSDRFSAERTGGSVSTLTIQRTQQEDSAVYLCASSPKTGGYEQYFGPGTRLTVT.

In this sample, this clonotype turned up many times. V is TRBV21-1 and J is TRBJ2-2; TRBD2, as called in the table, went unchecked against the DNA. TRBV21-1 is a pseudogene segment. This CDR3 region has 18 residues. The CDR3 spells CASSKTSLAGIWVGELFF. The DNA for the CDR3 is TGTGCCAGCAGCAAAACGTCCCTAGCGGGAATTTGGGTCGGGGAGCTGTTTTTT.

The chain is built from TRBV6-5 and TRBJ2-5; 14 bases line up with TRBD2. This CDR3 comprises 16 residues. Germline values: CDR1 MNHEY, CDR2 SVGAGI. V lost 6 bases and J lost 0; bases outside the gene matches: 3. Here the CDR3 DNA reads TGTGCCAGCAGGAGACTAGCGGGAGGGAACCAAGAGACCCAGTACTTC. It specifies CASRRLAGGNQETQYF.

This clonotype was seen more than once but under ten times. This chain connects TRBV12-3 or TRBV12-4 to TRBJ2-4, with D tentatively TRBD1 (6 bases). V was pared by 5 bases and J by 16 bases, with 18 bases between. This CDR3 has 12 residues. CDR3 sequence (DNA): TGTGCCAGCAGTCGCTGGGGGCACACACAATACTTC. It specifies CASSRWGHTQYF.

This clonotype has a handful of counts. The chain combines TRBV7-3 with TRBJ2-7; D perhaps matches TRBD2 (5 bases). This CDR3 spans 16 amino acids. The germline V gene has CDR1 SGHTA and CDR2 FQGTGA. The ends were cut back, 1 base at V and 3 bases at J, with 16 bases in the middle. This chain's CDR3 is CASSLNGGLAGYEQYF. The CDR3, as DNA: TGTGCCAGCAGCTTAAACGGCGGGCTAGCAGGCTACGAGCAGTACTTC.

This clonotype was observed many times. The chain is built from TRBV20-1 and TRBJ1-5; 7 bases agree with TRBD1. The CDR3 spans 13 residues. Germline CDR1 and CDR2: DFQATT and SNEGSKA (reference sequence). V lost 1 base, J lost 5 bases, and 2 bases stayed unmatched. CDR3 nucleotides: TGCAGTGCTAGAGCCACAGGGGATCAGCCCCAGCATTTT. Translating gives CSARATGDQPQHF.

This clonotype was counted a few times. J is TRBJ1-3 and V is TRBV9, with D hard to call. The CDR3 runs 14 residues. V was shortened by 2 bases and J by 4 bases, with 10 bases between the two germline ends. Germline V lookup: CDR1 SGDLS, CDR2 YYNGEE. The CDR3 loop is CASSVGGQGNTIYF. The CDR3 coding sequence is TGTGCCAGCAGCGTTGGAGGGCAGGGAAACACCATATATTTT.

The chain recombines TRBV20-1 with TRBJ2-1; possible D gene TRBD2, 6 bases. Germline V gene lookup returns CDR1 DFQATT and CDR2 SNEGSKA (reference sequence). Trimming cost V 5 bases and J 0 bases, with 14 bases left between them. The CDR3 covers 15 residues. The DNA of the CDR3 is TGCAGTGCTGGAGGGGACCCGAGCTCCTACAATGAGCAGTTCTTC. This gives the protein CSAGGDPSSYNEQFF.

Ten or more counts support this clonotype. V and J are TRBV27 and TRBJ2-1; 7 bases are a match to TRBD2. Germline V gene lookup returns CDR1 MNHEY and CDR2 SMNVEV (reference sequence). CDR3 length: 17 amino acids. After removal of 4 bases from V and 10 bases from J, the junction contained 19 bases not matched to a gene. CDR3 bases: TGTGCCAGCAGTTCCCCGTTTGGAGGGAGGGCCCTTGGGGAGCAGTTCTTC. Translating gives CASSSPFGGRALGEQFF.

This clonotype was detected many times. The chain recombines TRBV4-2 with TRBJ2-2, with 13 bases fitting TRBD2. CDR1 LGHNA and CDR2 YNFKEQ come from the germline V gene. V lost 0 bases and J lost 5; bases outside the gene matches: 12. The CDR3 extends over 20 amino acids. In DNA form, the CDR3 reads TGTGCCAGCAGCCAAGAAGTCGGCCCATTACTAGCGGGGGGGACCGGGGAGCTGTTTTTT. Translation gives CASSQEVGPLLAGGTGELFF.